This is a list of T cell receptor beta chains from one sample in a study of shared clonotypes between healthy human individuals. Clones were read by immunoSEQ multiplex PCR, and TCRdb kept only the in-frame ones, dropping some. The data contain about 1,900,000 clones, about 95% of them seen just once; the ten biggest clones take up under 1.5%. The specimen sequenced was naive CD8+ T cells sorted from blood. Receptor source: a man younger than 30 in good health. The CDR3 runs from the conserved cysteine through the conserved F or W. D genes are given only for firm matches. Clone sizes are given selectively: once, few, many, or a class where the clone is expanded.

>TRBV9|TRBJ2-5|.|TRBD2
TGTGCCAGCAGCGTAGATGGGGGGGTTGGGACCCAGTACTTC
CASSVDGGVGTQYF
>TRBV5-6|TRBJ1-2|.|.
TGTGCCAGCAGCTCGACCGACAACTATGGCTACACCTTC
CASSSTDNYGYTF
>TRBV5-1|TRBJ2-1|.|.
TGCGCCAGCGGCCTCCAGGGTTCGGACAATGAGCAGTTCTTC
CASGLQGSDNEQFF
>TRBV11-2|TRBJ2-3|.|.
TGTGCCAGCAGCTTAGTTTATGGACTAACCCACACAGATACGCAGTATTTT
CASSLVYGLTHTDTQYF
>TRBV11-2|TRBJ2-7|.|.
TGTGCCAGCAGCCCTGGCCGTGGCGGAGTGGGCGAGCAGTACTTC
CASSPGRGGVGEQYF
>TRBV5-1|TRBJ2-2|.|.
TGCGCCAGCAGCATTCAAGACAGGATGAACACCGGGGAGCTGTTTTTT
CASSIQDRMNTGELFF
>TRBV30|TRBJ2-3|.|TRBD2
TGTGCCTGGGGGGACGGGGGGGCCGTCACAGATACGCAGTATTTT
CAWGDGGAVTDTQYF
>TRBV5-6|TRBJ2-7|.|.
TGTGCCAGCAGCTGGGGGACTCCTTCCTACGAGCAGTACTTC
CASSWGTPSYEQYF
>TRBV5-6|TRBJ2-7|.|.
TGTGCCAGCAGCTTGGACGGAGCCTACGAGCAGTACTTC
CASSLDGAYEQYF
>TRBV27|TRBJ2-1|.|TRBD2
TGTGCCAGCAGTTTACTTAGCGGGCACTACAATGAGCAGTTCTTC
CASSLLSGHYNEQFF
>TRBV19|TRBJ2-1|.|.
TGTGCCAGTAGTACAGACACCTACAATGAGCAGTTCTTC
CASSTDTYNEQFF
>TRBV7-3|TRBJ2-7|.|TRBD1
TGTGCCAGCAGCTTAAGTGGGACAGCTACCTACGAGCAGTACTTC
CASSLSGTATYEQYF
>TRBV9|TRBJ2-3|once|.
TGTGCCAGCAGCGTAGGAACGGGACCCGACACAGATACGCAGTATTTT
CASSVGTGPDTDTQYF
>TRBV2|TRBJ2-7|.|.
TGTGCCAGCAGTGATGTGAGGACAGTAACCTACGAGCAGTACTTC
CASSDVRTVTYEQYF
>TRBV19|TRBJ2-7|.|.
TGTGCCAGTAGTATATCTGCCAGTCCTTTAACGGGAACTGACGAGCAGTACTTC
CASSISASPLTGTDEQYF
>TRBV7-3|TRBJ2-3|.|TRBD2
TGTGCCAGCAGCTCGACTAGCGGGGGAAGCACAGATACGCAGTATTTT
CASSSTSGGSTDTQYF
>TRBV7-9|TRBJ2-6|once|TRBD1
TGTGCCAGCAGCCCTCCGGGACAGGGCTCTGGGGCCAACGTCCTGACTTTC
CASSPPGQGSGANVLTF
>TRBV4-1|TRBJ2-7|.|.
TGCGCCAGCAGCCAAGTTCTTGCTAGCGAATACGAGCAGTACTTC
CASSQVLASEYEQYF
>TRBV27|TRBJ2-7|.|TRBD2
TGTGCCAGCAGCCCCCTTGGACTAGCGGGAGGGCCTGTCTCCTACGAGCAGTACTTC
CASSPLGLAGGPVSYEQYF
>TRBV28|TRBJ2-3|.|.
TGTGCCAGCAGTTTAATTGGGGGCACAGATACGCAGTATTTT
CASSLIGGTDTQYF
>TRBV6-1|TRBJ1-2|.|.
TGTGCCAGCAGTGAAGTCGTGGGTCTCACCTATGGCTACACCTTC
CASSEVVGLTYGYTF
>TRBV19|TRBJ1-1|.|.
TGTGCCAGTAGCAGAAGAGGGACTGAAGCTTTCTTT
CASSRRGTEAFF
>TRBV6-1|TRBJ2-7|.|.
TGTGCCAGCAGTGCCGAGGACACCTCCTTTTTCTACGAGCAGTACTTC
CASSAEDTSFFYEQYF
>TRBV14|TRBJ2-1|.|.
TGTGCCAGCAGCCCCCGGACAGTCTACAATGAGCAGTTCTTC
CASSPRTVYNEQFF
>TRBV6-6|TRBJ2-1|.|TRBD2
TGTGCCAGCAGTTACTCTTTGGCTAGCGGGTACAATGAGCAGTTCTTC
CASSYSLASGYNEQFF
>TRBV19|TRBJ2-1|.|TRBD2
TGTGCCAGTAGGTTGTCGGGAGGAATTGGGGACAATGAGCAGTTCTTC
CASRLSGGIGDNEQFF
>TRBV27|TRBJ1-2|.|TRBD1
TGTGCCAGCGGGACAGCCCTAACGAGAGCCTATGGCTACACCTTC
CASGTALTRAYGYTF
>TRBV19|TRBJ1-3|.|.
TGTGCCAGTACCCTACTCTCTGGAAACACCATATATTTT
CASTLLSGNTIYF
>TRBV5-5|TRBJ2-7|.|TRBD1
TGTGCCAGCAGCCAGCATGAGGGACAGGGGTCCTACGAGCAGTACTTC
CASSQHEGQGSYEQYF